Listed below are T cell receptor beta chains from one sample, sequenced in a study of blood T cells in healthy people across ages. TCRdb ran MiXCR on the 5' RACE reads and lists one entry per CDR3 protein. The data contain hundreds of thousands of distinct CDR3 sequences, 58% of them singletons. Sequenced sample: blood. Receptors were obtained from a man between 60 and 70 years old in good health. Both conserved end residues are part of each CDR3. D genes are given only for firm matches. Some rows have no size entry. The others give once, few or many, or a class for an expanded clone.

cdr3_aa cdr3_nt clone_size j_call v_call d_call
CASSLQGDSVYHGYTF TGCGCCAGCAGCTTACAAGGGGACAGCGTCTACCATGGCTACACCTTC - TRBJ1-2 TRBV5-1 TRBD1
CASSDGEWTEAFF TGTGCCAGCAGTGACGGCGAGTGGACTGAAGCTTTCTTT - TRBJ1-1 TRBV2 -
CSVEETSGGPVTQYF TGCAGCGTTGAAGAGACTAGCGGGGGGCCTGTGACCCAGTACTTC few TRBJ2-5 TRBV29-1 TRBD2
CASSWTGRGYTF TGTGCCAGCAGCTGGACAGGGCGGGGCTACACCTTC - TRBJ1-2 TRBV13 TRBD1
CASSVSRSRLSGASVLTF TGTGCCAGCAGTGTCAGCAGGTCGCGCCTATCTGGGGCCAGCGTCCTGACTTTC - TRBJ2-6 TRBV25-1 -
CASSIDGYNEQFF TGTGCCAGTAGTATAGACGGATACAATGAGCAGTTCTTC - TRBJ2-1 TRBV19 -
CASRESGDTQYF TGTGCCAGCAGAGAGTCGGGTGATACGCAGTATTTT - TRBJ2-3 TRBV12-3/TRBV12-4 -
CASSIPTGDEKLFF TGCGCCAGCAGCATCCCGACAGGGGATGAAAAACTGTTTTTT - TRBJ1-4 TRBV5-1 TRBD1
CASSQGTRLSGSYNEQFF TGTGCCAGCAGCCAAGGGACTAGATTGTCCGGCTCCTACAATGAGCAGTTCTTC - TRBJ2-1 TRBV3-1 TRBD2
CASGENYGYTF TGCGCCAGCGGGGAAAACTATGGCTACACCTTC few TRBJ1-2 TRBV5-1 -
CASSLGYDGYTF TGTGCCAGCAGTTTAGGGTATGATGGCTACACCTTC many TRBJ1-2 TRBV12-3/TRBV12-4 -
CSAAGADGPTNYGYTF TGCAGTGCGGCGGGGGCGGACGGCCCGACAAACTATGGCTACACCTTC once TRBJ1-2 TRBV20-1 -
CSARRTSGTDTQYF TGCAGTGCTAGGCGGACTAGCGGCACAGATACGCAGTATTTT - TRBJ2-3 TRBV20-1 TRBD2
CASSHPPRGSSYEQYF TGTGCCAGCAGCCATCCCCCAAGGGGGTCCTCCTACGAGCAGTACTTC - TRBJ2-7 TRBV4-2 -
CASSHAPYEQYF TGCGCCAGCAGCCATGCACCCTACGAGCAGTACTTC - TRBJ2-7 TRBV5-1 -
CSAPQPSGGAREQFF TGCAGTGCTCCGCAACCTAGCGGGGGGGCCCGTGAGCAGTTCTTC - TRBJ2-1 TRBV20-1 TRBD2
CASSTSGGPGIPYNEQFF TGCGCCAGCAGTACCTCGGGGGGTCCAGGAATCCCCTACAATGAGCAGTTCTTC few TRBJ2-1 TRBV4-1 TRBD2
CASSQDHRDTKNRANEKLFF TGCGCCAGCAGCCAAGATCACCGGGACACGAAAAACAGGGCTAATGAAAAACTGTTTTTT - TRBJ1-4 TRBV4-1 -
CASQWSTNEKLFF TGTGCCAGCCAGTGGTCAACTAATGAAAAACTGTTTTTT - TRBJ1-4 TRBV3-1 -
CASSIDGGRSSYNEQFF TGTGCCAGTAGTATAGATGGGGGGCGAAGCTCCTACAATGAGCAGTTCTTC - TRBJ2-1 TRBV19 -
CASSSGQNEQFF TGCGCCAGCAGCTCCGGACAGAATGAGCAGTTCTTC - TRBJ2-1 TRBV5-1 -
CASSLAGAGWIDTQYF TGTGCCAGCAGTTTAGCTGGGGCTGGATGGATAGATACGCAGTATTTT - TRBJ2-3 TRBV28 -
CASSGVDARYF TGCGCCAGCAGCGGGGTAGACGCGCGGTATTTT - TRBJ2-3 TRBV4-1 -
CASSYKDIQYF TGTGCCAGCAGTTACAAGGACATTCAGTACTTC - TRBJ2-4 TRBV6-6 -
CASSLDVRPGNIQYF TGTGCCAGCAGTCTTGATGTCCGACCCGGGAACATTCAGTACTTC few TRBJ2-4 TRBV27 -
CASSYRQASTDTQYF TGTGCCAGCAGTTACCGACAGGCCAGCACAGATACGCAGTATTTT - TRBJ2-3 TRBV6-2/TRBV6-3 -
CASSHYTADTQYF TGTGCCAGCAGCCATTACACCGCAGATACGCAGTATTTT - TRBJ2-3 TRBV14 -
CASTPGTLFGTSGANVLTF TGTGCCAGCACCCCCGGGACTCTATTTGGGACCTCTGGGGCCAACGTCCTGACTTTC - TRBJ2-6 TRBV7-9 -
CASRLARASGANVLTF TGTGCCAGCAGGCTTGCGAGGGCCTCTGGGGCCAACGTCCTGACTTTC - TRBJ2-6 TRBV12-3/TRBV12-4 -
CASSSLGSPLHF TGTGCCAGCAGTTCCCTAGGATCACCCCTCCACTTT few TRBJ1-6 TRBV6-2/TRBV6-3 -
CASSEYAGRETQYF TGTGCCAGCAGTGAATACGCGGGGAGGGAGACCCAGTACTTC - TRBJ2-5 TRBV25-1 -
CSATEPPFYEQYF TGCAGTGCTACGGAACCGCCCTTCTACGAGCAGTACTTC - TRBJ2-7 TRBV20-1 -
CASRAAADTQYF TGTGCCAGCAGGGCGGCGGCAGATACGCAGTATTTT - TRBJ2-3 TRBV28 -
CSASGAGGYTF TGCAGTGCTAGTGGGGCAGGCGGCTACACCTTC - TRBJ1-2 TRBV20-1 -
CASSWGLAGKEQYF TGTGCCAGCAGCTGGGGACTAGCGGGGAAGGAGCAGTACTTC - TRBJ2-5 TRBV7-2 TRBD2
CASSVGQEAYEQFF TGTGCCAGCAGCGTGGGACAGGAGGCCTATGAGCAGTTCTTC - TRBJ2-1 TRBV4-2 TRBD1
CASSQMDGREGYEQYF TGTGCCAGCAGCCAAATGGACGGCAGGGAGGGCTACGAGCAGTACTTC - TRBJ2-7 TRBV3-1 TRBD2
CSASSPGKTQYF TGCAGTGCTAGCAGCCCAGGGAAGACCCAGTACTTC - TRBJ2-5 TRBV20-1 -
CASGETQYF TGTGCCAGCGGAGAGACCCAGTACTTC many TRBJ2-5 TRBV28 -
CASSTGRRGGYGYTF TGTGCCAGCAGCACCGGACGGCGCGGGGGATATGGCTACACCTTC once TRBJ1-2 TRBV6-6 -
CASSFGVTGDMQYF TGTGCCAGCAGTTTTGGGGTGACCGGAGATATGCAGTATTTT many TRBJ2-3 TRBV12-3/TRBV12-4 -
CASSDPMANTEAFF TGTGCCAGCAGTGACCCCATGGCGAACACTGAAGCTTTCTTT - TRBJ1-1 TRBV25-1 -
CAISEGAGGPGTDTQYF TGTGCCATCAGTGAGGGAGCGGGAGGGCCGGGCACAGATACGCAGTATTTT - TRBJ2-3 TRBV10-3 TRBD2
CASSFDQGVNSPLHF TGTGCCAGCAGTTTTGATCAGGGGGTTAATTCACCCCTCCACTTT - TRBJ1-6 TRBV12-3/TRBV12-4 TRBD1
CASSLHPLGRNSGANVLTF TGTGCCAGCAGCTTACATCCTCTGGGACGTAACTCTGGGGCCAACGTCCTGACTTTC - TRBJ2-6 TRBV11-2 -
CASSLGTSGGRSTGELFF TGTGCCAGCAGTTTAGGGACTAGCGGGGGGCGGAGCACCGGGGAGCTGTTTTTT - TRBJ2-2 TRBV12-3/TRBV12-4 TRBD2
CASSPTGYRPQHF TGTGCCAGCAGTCCGACAGGGTATAGGCCCCAGCATTTT - TRBJ1-5 TRBV27 TRBD1
CASSLDPGAEETQYF TGCGCCAGCAGCTTGGATCCGGGGGCGGAAGAGACCCAGTACTTC - TRBJ2-5 TRBV5-1 -
CASSLRGAGGGETQYF TGTGCCAGCAGCTTAAGGGGCGCAGGGGGCGGAGAGACCCAGTACTTC - TRBJ2-5 TRBV11-2 TRBD1
CASSSDGRTNEKLFF TGTGCCAGCAGCTCAGACGGGAGAACTAATGAAAAACTGTTTTTT - TRBJ1-4 TRBV11-2 -
CASSLARDRVPNEQFF TGCGCCAGCAGCCTAGCCCGGGACAGGGTCCCCAATGAGCAGTTCTTC - TRBJ2-1 TRBV4-1 TRBD1
CAISATGTGGDTQYF TGTGCCATCAGTGCCACCGGGACAGGGGGAGATACGCAGTATTTT - TRBJ2-3 TRBV10-3 TRBD1
CASSGAAGAQFF TGTGCCAGCAGTGGGGCGGCAGGGGCGCAGTTCTTC - TRBJ2-1 TRBV27 -
CASSPRTSGGPSSTDTQYF TGCGCCAGCAGCCCCCGAACTAGCGGGGGGCCGTCTAGCACAGATACGCAGTATTTT few TRBJ2-3 TRBV4-1 TRBD2
CSVDPGGERYF TGCAGCGTTGATCCGGGGGGAGAGCGGTACTTC - TRBJ2-5 TRBV29-1 TRBD2